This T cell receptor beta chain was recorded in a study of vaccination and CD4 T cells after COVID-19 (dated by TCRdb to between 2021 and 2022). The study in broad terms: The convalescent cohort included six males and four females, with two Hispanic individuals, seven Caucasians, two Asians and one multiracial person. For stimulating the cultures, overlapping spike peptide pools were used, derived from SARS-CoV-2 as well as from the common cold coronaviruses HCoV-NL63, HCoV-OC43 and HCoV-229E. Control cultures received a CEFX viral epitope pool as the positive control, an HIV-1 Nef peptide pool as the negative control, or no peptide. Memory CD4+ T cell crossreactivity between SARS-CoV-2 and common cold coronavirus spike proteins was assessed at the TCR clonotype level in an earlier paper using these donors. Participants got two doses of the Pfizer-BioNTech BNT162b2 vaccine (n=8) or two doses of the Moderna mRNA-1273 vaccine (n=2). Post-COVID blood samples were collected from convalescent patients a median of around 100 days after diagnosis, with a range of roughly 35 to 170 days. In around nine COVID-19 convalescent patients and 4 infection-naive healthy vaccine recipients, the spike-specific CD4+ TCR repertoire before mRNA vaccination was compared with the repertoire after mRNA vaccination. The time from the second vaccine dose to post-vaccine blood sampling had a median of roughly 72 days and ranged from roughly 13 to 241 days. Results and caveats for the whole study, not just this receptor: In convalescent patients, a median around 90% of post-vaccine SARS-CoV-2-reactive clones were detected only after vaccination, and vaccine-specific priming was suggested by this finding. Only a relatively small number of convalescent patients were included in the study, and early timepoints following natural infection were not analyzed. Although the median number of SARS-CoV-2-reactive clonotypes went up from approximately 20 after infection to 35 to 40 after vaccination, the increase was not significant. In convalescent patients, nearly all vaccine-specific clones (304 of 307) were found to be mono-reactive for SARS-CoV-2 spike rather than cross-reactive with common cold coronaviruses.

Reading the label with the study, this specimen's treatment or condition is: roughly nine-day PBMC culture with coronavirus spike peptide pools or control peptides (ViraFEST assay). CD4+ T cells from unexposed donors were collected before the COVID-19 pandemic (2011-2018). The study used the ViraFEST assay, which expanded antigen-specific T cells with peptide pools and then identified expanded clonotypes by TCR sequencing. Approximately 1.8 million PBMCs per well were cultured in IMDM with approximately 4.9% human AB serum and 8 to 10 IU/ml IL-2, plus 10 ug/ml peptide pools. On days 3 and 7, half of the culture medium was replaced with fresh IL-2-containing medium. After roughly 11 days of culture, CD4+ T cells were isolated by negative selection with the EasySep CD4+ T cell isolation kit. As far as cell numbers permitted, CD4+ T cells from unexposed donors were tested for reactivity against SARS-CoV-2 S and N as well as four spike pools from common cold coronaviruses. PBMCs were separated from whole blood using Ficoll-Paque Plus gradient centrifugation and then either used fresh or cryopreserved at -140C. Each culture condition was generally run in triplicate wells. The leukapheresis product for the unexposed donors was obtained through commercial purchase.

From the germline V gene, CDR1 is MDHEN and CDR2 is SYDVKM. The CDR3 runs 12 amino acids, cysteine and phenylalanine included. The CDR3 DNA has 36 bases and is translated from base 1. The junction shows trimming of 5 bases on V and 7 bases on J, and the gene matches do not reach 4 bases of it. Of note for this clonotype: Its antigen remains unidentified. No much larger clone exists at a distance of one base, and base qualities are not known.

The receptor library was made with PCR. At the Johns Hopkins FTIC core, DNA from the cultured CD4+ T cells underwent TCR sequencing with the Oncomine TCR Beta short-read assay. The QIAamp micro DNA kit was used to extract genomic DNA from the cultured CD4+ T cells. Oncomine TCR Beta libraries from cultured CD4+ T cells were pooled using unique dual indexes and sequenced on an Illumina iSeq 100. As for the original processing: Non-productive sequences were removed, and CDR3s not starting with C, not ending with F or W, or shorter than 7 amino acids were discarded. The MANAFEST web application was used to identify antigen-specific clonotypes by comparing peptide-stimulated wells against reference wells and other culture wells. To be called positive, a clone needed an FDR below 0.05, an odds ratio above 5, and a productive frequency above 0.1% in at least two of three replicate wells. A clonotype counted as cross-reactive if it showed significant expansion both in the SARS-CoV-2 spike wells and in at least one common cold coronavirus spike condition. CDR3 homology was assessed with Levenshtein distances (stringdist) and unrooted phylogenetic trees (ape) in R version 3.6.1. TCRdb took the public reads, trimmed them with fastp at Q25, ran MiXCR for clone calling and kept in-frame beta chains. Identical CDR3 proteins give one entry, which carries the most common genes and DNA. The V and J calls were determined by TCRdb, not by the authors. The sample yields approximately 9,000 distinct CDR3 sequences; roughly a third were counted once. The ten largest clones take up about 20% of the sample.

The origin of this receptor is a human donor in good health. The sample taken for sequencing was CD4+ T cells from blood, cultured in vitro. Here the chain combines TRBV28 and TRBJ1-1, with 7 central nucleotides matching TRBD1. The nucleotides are TGTGCCAGCAGTCTCCGACAGGGTGAAGCTTTCTTT. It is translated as CASSLRQGEAFF.